These T cell receptor beta chains were read from a single sample in a study of T cells in narcolepsy. Measured with immunoSEQ multiplex PCR; TCRdb has only the in-frame clones, and not every one. The table includes 9,500 to 14,000 clones, 85% to 95% detected once. Input material: CD45RA- memory CD4+ T cells from PBMCs. All receptors come from a human donor with narcolepsy. Both conserved end residues are part of each CDR3. The D gene is left open where the match is weak. Clone size is given for some rows only: seen once, a few or many times, or a class if the clone is expanded.

j_call | clone_size | d_call | v_call | cdr3_nt | cdr3_aa
TRBJ2-7 | - | - | TRBV10-2 | TGCGCCAGCAGAGCAGGGCCAGGTGCCTACGAGCAGTACTTC | CASRAGPGAYEQYF
TRBJ2-5 | - | TRBD2 | TRBV7-2 | TGTGCCAGCAGCTTTGCGGGGGGGAAAGAGACCCAGTACTTC | CASSFAGGKETQYF
TRBJ2-7 | - | TRBD2 | TRBV5-1 | TGCGCCAGCAGCCTACGAGCGGGAGAGGGCTACGAGCAGTACTTC | CASSLRAGEGYEQYF
TRBJ2-3 | few | - | TRBV18 | TGTGCCAGCTCACCCCTTAGCGCAGATACGCAGTATTTT | CASSPLSADTQYF
TRBJ2-1 | - | TRBD1 | TRBV10-1 | TGCGCCAGCAGTGCGGGGACAGGGAATGAGCAGTTCTTC | CASSAGTGNEQFF
TRBJ1-2 | - | TRBD1 | TRBV11-3 | TGTGCCAGCAGCGTATCCGGGACAGGGGGTGGCTACACCTTC | CASSVSGTGGGYTF
TRBJ1-1 | - | - | TRBV7-2 | TGTGCCAGCAGCGGTCAAGCGAGAACGGGCACTGAAGCTTTCTTT | CASSGQARTGTEAFF
TRBJ2-3 | - | - | TRBV10-3 | TGTGCCACCGGGTCAACAGATACGCAGTATTTT | CATGSTDTQYF
TRBJ1-1 | - | - | TRBV7-6 | TGTGCCAGCAGCTTAGGGGGAGTGAGAACTGAAGCTTTCTTT | CASSLGGVRTEAFF
TRBJ1-1 | - | - | TRBV5-8 | TGTGCCAGCAGCTCTGGGATAAATATGAACACTGAAGCTTTCTTT | CASSSGINMNTEAFF
TRBJ2-3 | - | - | TRBV19 | TGTGCCAGTAGTATAGGTGGACTACCAACAGATACGCAGTATTTT | CASSIGGLPTDTQYF
TRBJ1-1 | - | - | TRBV30 | TGTGCCTGGAGTGTGGAGGCTTTGGGCACTGAAGCTTTCTTT | CAWSVEALGTEAFF
TRBJ2-5 | - | - | TRBV5-4 | TGTGCCAGCAGCACCCCAGATGGTTTAGAGACCCAGTACTTC | CASSTPDGLETQYF
TRBJ1-6 | - | - | TRBV30 | TGTGCCTGGAGTCTCGACTCCCTTTCACCCCTCCACTTT | CAWSLDSLSPLHF
TRBJ1-5 | - | - | TRBV2 | TGTGCCAGCAGGGGACCGGGTCTGCAGCCCCAGCATTTT | CASRGPGLQPQHF
TRBJ1-2 | few | - | TRBV10-1 | TGCGCCAGCACCGATATACCGAAGAGACAGGCAAATGGCTACACCTTC | CASTDIPKRQANGYTF
TRBJ2-7 | - | - | TRBV6-6 | TGTGCCAGCAGTTATAGGAGCGGATCTTCTACCTACGAGCAGTACTTC | CASSYRSGSSTYEQYF
TRBJ1-2 | - | - | TRBV19 | TGTGCCAGTAGTCCCGAGGGAGGGTATAACTATGGCTACACCTTC | CASSPEGGYNYGYTF
TRBJ2-2 | - | - | TRBV28 | TGTGCCAGCAGTTTTATGAACACCGGGGAGCTGTTTTTT | CASSFMNTGELFF
TRBJ2-1 | - | - | TRBV6-5 | TGTGCCAGCAGTTTAGGAAATGAGCAGTTCTTC | CASSLGNEQFF
TRBJ2-3 | - | - | TRBV6-1 | TGCGCCAGCAGTGAGGACTCAATCAGCACAGATACGCAGTATTTT | CASSEDSISTDTQYF
TRBJ2-5 | - | - | TRBV7-2 | TGTGCCAGCAGCTTAGGCCTCAGGGGGGGGAAGACCCAGTACTTC | CASSLGLRGGKTQYF
TRBJ2-4 | - | TRBD2 | TRBV5-4 | TGTGCCAGCAGCCCTTCCGTAGCGGGCATTCAGTACTTC | CASSPSVAGIQYF
TRBJ2-7 | - | TRBD1 | TRBV25-1 | TGTGCCAGCAGTGAATTGGGTAGGGGACAGGGAGGCCTCGAGCAGTACTTC | CASSELGRGQGGLEQYF
TRBJ1-2 | - | - | TRBV5-6 | TGTGCCAGCAGCGCTTATGACAGTCACTTCTATGGCTACACCTTC | CASSAYDSHFYGYTF
TRBJ2-2 | - | TRBD1 | TRBV10-1 | TGCGCCAGCAGTGAGGGGACAGGGCACACCGGGGAGCTGTTTTTT | CASSEGTGHTGELFF
TRBJ2-7 | - | TRBD1 | TRBV18 | TGTGCCAGCTCACCAAGGGACAGGGGTTACGAGCAGTACTTC | CASSPRDRGYEQYF
TRBJ2-7 | - | - | TRBV30 | TGTGCCTGTGTACCTCGGGATCCCTACGAGCAGTACTTC | CACVPRDPYEQYF
TRBJ2-4 | - | - | TRBV6-1 | TGTGCCAGCAGACTGAGGACGGCATCGGGAAACATTCAGTACTTC | CASRLRTASGNIQYF
TRBJ2-5 | - | - | TRBV10-3 | TGTGCCATCAGTGAGCCGACAGTAGGTCCCCAGTACTTC | CAISEPTVGPQYF
TRBJ1-5 | - | - | TRBV6-5 | TGTGCCAGCAGCTTACAGGGTATCAGCAATCAGCCCCAGCATTTT | CASSLQGISNQPQHF
TRBJ1-3 | - | - | TRBV30 | TGTGCCTGGTCTAGGGGGGTATCTGGAAACACCATATATTTT | CAWSRGVSGNTIYF
TRBJ1-1 | - | - | TRBV20-1 | TGCAGTGCAATGACGGCTGAAGCTTTCTTT | CSAMTAEAFF
TRBJ2-1 | - | TRBD1 | TRBV11-3 | TGTGCCAGCAGCGGACAGGGCGGAAGCTCCTACAATGAGCAGTTCTTC | CASSGQGGSSYNEQFF
TRBJ2-7 | - | - | TRBV5-1 | TGCGCCAGCAGCTCCGGACAGCCAGGCTACGAGCAGTACTTC | CASSSGQPGYEQYF
TRBJ2-1 | - | TRBD2 | TRBV6-5 | TGTGCCAGCAGTCTTAGCGGGAGGGACAATGAGCAGTTCTTC | CASSLSGRDNEQFF
TRBJ1-1 | - | - | TRBV27 | TGTGCCAGCACGTCAGGGGAGGGGGACACTGAAGCTTTCTTT | CASTSGEGDTEAFF
TRBJ1-4 | - | - | TRBV5-1 | TGCGCCAGCAGCTTGAATCCCGGGGTTCGGGAAAAACTGTTTTTT | CASSLNPGVREKLFF
TRBJ1-2 | - | TRBD1 | TRBV2 | TGTGCCAGCACGCCTCAGGGGGCGGATGGCTACACCTTC | CASTPQGADGYTF
TRBJ1-2 | - | - | TRBV18 | TGTGCCAGCTCATCCCCGGTGACAGGAGTCTATGGCTACACCTTC | CASSSPVTGVYGYTF
TRBJ1-1 | - | - | TRBV11-3 | TGTGCCAGCAGCTTAGACGGGGGGAGCACTGAAGCTTTCTTT | CASSLDGGSTEAFF
TRBJ2-6 | - | - | TRBV9 | TGTGCCAGCAGCACCAGGGGTGCTGGGGCCAACGTCCTGACTTTC | CASSTRGAGANVLTF
TRBJ2-5 | - | - | TRBV6-1 | TGTGCCAGCAGTGAAGCGGGAGCGGCGGAGACCCAGTACTTC | CASSEAGAAETQYF
TRBJ2-1 | - | - | TRBV18 | TGTGCCAGCTCACCCGGGGGCCAAAATGAGCAGTTCTTC | CASSPGGQNEQFF
TRBJ2-3 | - | TRBD2 | TRBV4-2 | TGTGCCAGCAGCCAAGAATGGGCGGGAGGGGGGACAGATACGCAGTATTTT | CASSQEWAGGGTDTQYF
TRBJ1-5 | once | - | TRBV29-1 | TGCAGCGTGGGGGTGGGCTACGGCCAGCCCCAGCATTTT | CSVGVGYGQPQHF
TRBJ2-3 | - | - | TRBV19 | TGTGCCAGTAGTATAGCAGGAGGAGTTACAGATACGCAGTATTTT | CASSIAGGVTDTQYF
TRBJ1-6 | - | - | TRBV19 | TGTGCCAGTAGTATAGAAAACAGGGAAAGAGATAATTCACCCCTCCACTTT | CASSIENRERDNSPLHF
TRBJ2-3 | - | - | TRBV10-1 | TGCGCCAGCAGTGAGTCAGGGGTGGATACGCAGTATTTT | CASSESGVDTQYF
TRBJ1-1 | - | TRBD1 | TRBV30 | TGTGCCTGTAACCGGGACAGGGGAAAGGAAGCTTTCTTT | CACNRDRGKEAFF
TRBJ2-5 | - | - | TRBV5-4 | TGTGCCAGCAGCTCCGGGACTCTCCAAGAGACCCAGTACTTC | CASSSGTLQETQYF
TRBJ2-7 | - | TRBD2 | TRBV18 | TGTGCCAGCTCAGCAAGCGGGAGTAGGAGTTACGAGCAGTACTTC | CASSASGSRSYEQYF
TRBJ2-5 | - | - | TRBV29-1 | TGCAGCGGCGGGGCAGCAGGAAAGACCCAGTACTTC | CSGGAAGKTQYF
TRBJ2-5 | - | - | TRBV19 | TGTGCCAGTAGTATTGGGCAGGGGATTGAGACCCAGTACTTC | CASSIGQGIETQYF
TRBJ2-1 | - | TRBD2 | TRBV7-2 | TGTGCCAGCAGCTTAAATCCCCTAGCGGGAAGAGAGCAGTTCTTC | CASSLNPLAGREQFF
TRBJ1-1 | - | TRBD1 | TRBV7-2 | TGTGCCAGCAGCTTAGTGGGGACAGACACTGAAGCTTTCTTT | CASSLVGTDTEAFF
TRBJ2-5 | - | TRBD2 | TRBV5-4 | TGTGCTAGCAGCTCCCCACTAGCGGGAGGGCTGGAGACCCAGTACTTC | CASSSPLAGGLETQYF
TRBJ1-2 | - | TRBD1 | TRBV6-1 | TGTGCCAGCAGGCTAATACAGGGGGCGTCCGGCTACACCTTC | CASRLIQGASGYTF